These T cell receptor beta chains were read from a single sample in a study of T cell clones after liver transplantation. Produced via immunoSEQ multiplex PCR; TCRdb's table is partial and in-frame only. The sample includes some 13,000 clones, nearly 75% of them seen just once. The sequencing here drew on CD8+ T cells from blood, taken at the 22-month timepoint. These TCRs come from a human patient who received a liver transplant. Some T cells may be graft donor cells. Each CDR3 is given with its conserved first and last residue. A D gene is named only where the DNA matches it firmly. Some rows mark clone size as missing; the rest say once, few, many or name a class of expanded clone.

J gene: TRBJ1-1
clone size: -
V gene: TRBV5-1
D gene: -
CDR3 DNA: TGCGCCAGCAGCTTGGCGGGGAACACTGAAGCTTTCTTT
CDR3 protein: CASSLAGNTEAFF

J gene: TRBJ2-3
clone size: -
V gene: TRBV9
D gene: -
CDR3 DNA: TGTGCCAGCAGCGTAGCAGGGGTTGGCACAGATACGCAGTATTTT
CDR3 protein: CASSVAGVGTDTQYF

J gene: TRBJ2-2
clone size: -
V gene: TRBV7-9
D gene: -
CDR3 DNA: TGTGCCAGCAGCCCCTGGACGGGCACCGGGGAGCTGTTTTTT
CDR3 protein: CASSPWTGTGELFF

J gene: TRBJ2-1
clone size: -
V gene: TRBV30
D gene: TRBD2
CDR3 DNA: TGTGCCTGGAACTCTGCGGGAGGGCCTGGTGAGCAGTTCTTC
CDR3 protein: CAWNSAGGPGEQFF

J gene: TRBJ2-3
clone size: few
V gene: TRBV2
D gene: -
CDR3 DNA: TGTGCCAGCAGTGAAACCACACTTAGCACAGATACGCAGTATTTT
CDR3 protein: CASSETTLSTDTQYF

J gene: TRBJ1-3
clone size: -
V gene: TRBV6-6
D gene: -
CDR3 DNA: TGTGCCAGCAGTTACTCACCTGGAAACACCATATATTTT
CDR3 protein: CASSYSPGNTIYF

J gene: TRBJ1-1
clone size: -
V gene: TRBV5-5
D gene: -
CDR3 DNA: TGTGCCAGCAGCTTGACAGGAGTGAACACTGAAGCTTTCTTT
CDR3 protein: CASSLTGVNTEAFF

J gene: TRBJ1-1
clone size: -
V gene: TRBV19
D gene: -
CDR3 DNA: TGTGCCAGCAGTATTTTCATTACCGCTTTCTTT
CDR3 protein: CASSIFITAFF

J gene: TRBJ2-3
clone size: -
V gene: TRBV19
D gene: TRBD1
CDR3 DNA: TGTGCCAGTAGGCCGGACAGGGGATTCGGCACAGATACGCAGTATTTT
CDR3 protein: CASRPDRGFGTDTQYF

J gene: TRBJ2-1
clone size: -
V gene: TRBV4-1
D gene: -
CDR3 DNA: TGCGCCAGCAGCCAATTAAACAACAATGAGCAGTTCTTC
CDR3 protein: CASSQLNNNEQFF

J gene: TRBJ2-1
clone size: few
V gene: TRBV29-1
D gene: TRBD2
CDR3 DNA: TGCAGCGTTGACGGACTAGCGGATAATGAGCAGTTCTTC
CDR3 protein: CSVDGLADNEQFF

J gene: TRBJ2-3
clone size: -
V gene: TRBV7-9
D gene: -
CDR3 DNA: TGTGCCAGCGCCCCGGGACCCGGCACAGATACGCAGTATTTT
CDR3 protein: CASAPGPGTDTQYF

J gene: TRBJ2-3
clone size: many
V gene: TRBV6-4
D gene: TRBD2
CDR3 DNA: TGTGCCAGCAGTCCAGCGGGAGGAACGAGTACGCAGTATTTT
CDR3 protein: CASSPAGGTSTQYF

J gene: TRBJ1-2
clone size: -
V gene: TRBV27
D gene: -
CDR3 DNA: TGTGCCAGCAGGGGGGGCAGGGGATGGATCTATGGCTACACCTTC
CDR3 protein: CASRGGRGWIYGYTF

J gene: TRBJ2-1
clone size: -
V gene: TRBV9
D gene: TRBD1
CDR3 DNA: TGTGCCAGCACCAGCCCCGGACAGGGTAATGAGCAGTTCTTC
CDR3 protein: CASTSPGQGNEQFF

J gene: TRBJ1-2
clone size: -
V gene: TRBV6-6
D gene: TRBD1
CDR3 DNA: TGTGCCAGCAGTTACGACCGGACAGGGTGGGGCTACACCTTC
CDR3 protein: CASSYDRTGWGYTF

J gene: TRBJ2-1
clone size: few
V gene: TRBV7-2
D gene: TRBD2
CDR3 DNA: TGTGCCAGCAGCCCACACACTAGCGGGGGGTTCAATGAGCAGTTCTTC
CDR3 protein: CASSPHTSGGFNEQFF

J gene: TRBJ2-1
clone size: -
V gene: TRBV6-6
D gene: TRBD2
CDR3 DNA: TGTGCCAGCAGTCCCCGGAGCGGGAGGACCAATGAGCAGTTCTTC
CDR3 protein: CASSPRSGRTNEQFF

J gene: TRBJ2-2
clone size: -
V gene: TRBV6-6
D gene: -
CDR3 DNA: TGTGCCAGCAGCCTAACGCGGGGGAACACCGGGGAGCTGTTTTTT
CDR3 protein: CASSLTRGNTGELFF

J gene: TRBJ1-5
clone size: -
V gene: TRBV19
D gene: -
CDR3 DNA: TGTGCCAGTAGTAACCCACCGGCGGGCAATCAGCCCCAGCATTTT
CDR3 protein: CASSNPPAGNQPQHF

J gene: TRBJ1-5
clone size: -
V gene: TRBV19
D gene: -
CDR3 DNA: TGTGCCAGTAGTATAGCAGGGGACCAGCCCCAGCATTTT
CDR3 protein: CASSIAGDQPQHF

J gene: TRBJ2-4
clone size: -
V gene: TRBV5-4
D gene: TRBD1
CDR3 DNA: TGTGCACTATCTGGGGGACAGGGACAGTACTTC
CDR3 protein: CALSGGQGQYF

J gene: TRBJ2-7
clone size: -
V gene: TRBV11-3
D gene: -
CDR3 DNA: TGTGCCAGCAGCCAGGCTGGGGACTACGAGCAGTACTTC
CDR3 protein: CASSQAGDYEQYF

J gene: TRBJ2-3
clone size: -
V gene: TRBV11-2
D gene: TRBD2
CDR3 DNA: TGTGCCAGCAGCCTACTAGCGGGGGCGGGGGATACGCAGTATTTT
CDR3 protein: CASSLLAGAGDTQYF

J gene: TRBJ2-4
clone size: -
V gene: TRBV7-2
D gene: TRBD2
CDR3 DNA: TGTGCCAGCAGCTCTTTCCGACTAGCGGGAGTTAGGGCCAAAAACATTCAGTACTTC
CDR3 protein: CASSSFRLAGVRAKNIQYF

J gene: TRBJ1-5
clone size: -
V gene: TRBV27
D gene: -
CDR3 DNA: TGTGCCAGCAGTAGTCTCGTTGGCGGCAATCAGCCCCAGCATTTT
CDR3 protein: CASSSLVGGNQPQHF

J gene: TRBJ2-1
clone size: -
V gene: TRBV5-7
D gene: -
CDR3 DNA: TGTGCCAGCAGTTACCCGGATGAGCAGTTCTTC
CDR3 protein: CASSYPDEQFF

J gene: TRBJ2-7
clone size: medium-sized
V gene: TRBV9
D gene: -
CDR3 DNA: TGTGCCAGCAGCGTAGCGTTAGGGCCGTACGAGCAGTACTTC
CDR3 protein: CASSVALGPYEQYF

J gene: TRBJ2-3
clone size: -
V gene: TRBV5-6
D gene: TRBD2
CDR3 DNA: TGTGCCAGCAGCTTGGGGCTAGCGGGAGTTTCAGATACGCAGTATTTT
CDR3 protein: CASSLGLAGVSDTQYF

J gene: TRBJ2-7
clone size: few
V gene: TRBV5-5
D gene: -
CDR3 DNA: TGTGCCAGCAGTCATGAACAGGAAACGGACGAGCAGTACTTC
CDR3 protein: CASSHEQETDEQYF

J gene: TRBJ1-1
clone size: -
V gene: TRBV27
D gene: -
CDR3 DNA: TGTGCCAGCAGTCCGATTGTACGGGCTGGCACTGAAGCTTTCTTT
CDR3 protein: CASSPIVRAGTEAFF

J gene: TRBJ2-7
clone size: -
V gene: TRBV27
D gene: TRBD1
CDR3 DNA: TGTGCCAGCAGCCCCGGGACAGGGAAGTACGAGCAGTACTTC
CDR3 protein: CASSPGTGKYEQYF

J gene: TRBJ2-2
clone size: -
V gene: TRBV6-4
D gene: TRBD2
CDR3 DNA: TGTGCCAGCAGTGACTCGACTAGCGGAGAGAACACCGGGGAGCTGTTTTTT
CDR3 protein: CASSDSTSGENTGELFF

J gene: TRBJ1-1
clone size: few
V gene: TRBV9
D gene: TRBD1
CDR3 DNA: TGTGCCAGCAGCGTGGGACAGACCAACACTGAAGCTTTCTTT
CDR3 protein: CASSVGQTNTEAFF

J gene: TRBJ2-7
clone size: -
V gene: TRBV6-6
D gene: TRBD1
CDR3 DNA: TGTGCCAGCAGTCCGGGACAGGGGGCCTACGAGCAGTACTTC
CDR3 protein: CASSPGQGAYEQYF

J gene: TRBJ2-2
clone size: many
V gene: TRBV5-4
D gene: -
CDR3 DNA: TGTGCCAGCAGCACCGGCGTGGGCGCCGGGGAGCTGTTTTTT
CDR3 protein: CASSTGVGAGELFF

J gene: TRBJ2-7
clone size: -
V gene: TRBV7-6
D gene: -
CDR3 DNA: TGTGCCAGCAGCTTAGCGTCGGGGACCTACGAGCAGTACTTC
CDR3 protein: CASSLASGTYEQYF

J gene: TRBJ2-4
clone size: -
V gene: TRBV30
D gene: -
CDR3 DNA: TGTGCCTGGGGACGGCACGGACAGCAAAACATTCAGTACTTC
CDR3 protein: CAWGRHGQQNIQYF

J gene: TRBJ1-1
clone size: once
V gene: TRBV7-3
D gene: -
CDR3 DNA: TGTGCCAGCAGCTTGGGGGGGAGTACTGAAGCTTTCTTT
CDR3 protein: CASSLGGSTEAFF

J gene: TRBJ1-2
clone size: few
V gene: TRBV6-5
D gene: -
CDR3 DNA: TGTGCCAGCAGTTACGGAGGGAATGGCTACACCTTC
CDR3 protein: CASSYGGNGYTF

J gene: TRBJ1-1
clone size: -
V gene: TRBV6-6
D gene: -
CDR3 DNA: TGTGCCAGCAGTTACGGCAGGAACACTGAAGCTTTCTTT
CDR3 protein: CASSYGRNTEAFF

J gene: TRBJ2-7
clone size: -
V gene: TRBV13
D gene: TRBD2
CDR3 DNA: TGTGCCAGCAGCCCGACTAGCGGGAGCTACGAGCAGTACTTC
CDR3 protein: CASSPTSGSYEQYF

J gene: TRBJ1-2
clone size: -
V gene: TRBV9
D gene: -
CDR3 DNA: TGTGCCAGCAGCGCCGTCGGGATTCCTAATCTCCCAGCTAACTATGGCTACACCTTC
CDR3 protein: CASSAVGIPNLPANYGYTF

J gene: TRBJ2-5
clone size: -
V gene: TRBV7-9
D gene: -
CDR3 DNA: TGTGCCAGCAGATCACAGGGTCGTCAAGAGACCCAGTACTTC
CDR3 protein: CASRSQGRQETQYF

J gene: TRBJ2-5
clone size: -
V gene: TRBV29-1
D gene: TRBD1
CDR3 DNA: TGCAGCGTAATAGGGACAGGGGGAGGAGAGACCCAGTACTTC
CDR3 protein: CSVIGTGGGETQYF

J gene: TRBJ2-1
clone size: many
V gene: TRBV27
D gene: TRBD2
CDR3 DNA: TGTGCCAGCAGAACCTCTAGCGGGAGGGTTGGGAGACACAATGAGCAGTTCTTC
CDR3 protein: CASRTSSGRVGRHNEQFF

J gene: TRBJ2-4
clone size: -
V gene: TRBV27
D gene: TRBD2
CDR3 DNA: TGTGCCAGCAGTCCCCTTTCGGGACTAGGCAAAAACATTCAGTACTTC
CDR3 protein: CASSPLSGLGKNIQYF

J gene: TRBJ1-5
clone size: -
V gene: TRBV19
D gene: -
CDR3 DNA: TGTGCCAGTAGTATAGCAGGGGCGTCGGATCAGCCCCAGCATTTT
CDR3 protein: CASSIAGASDQPQHF

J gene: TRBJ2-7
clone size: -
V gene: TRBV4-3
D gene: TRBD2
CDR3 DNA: TGCGCCAGCAGCCAAGATTTTGGCGGGAGAGGATACGAGCAGTACTTC
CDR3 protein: CASSQDFGGRGYEQYF